The 18 T cell receptor beta chains reported below all come from one sample, sequenced in a study of blood T cell repertoires in COVID-19. Sequencing used immunoSEQ multiplex PCR; TCRdb keeps in-frame clones, though not all of them. The profile covers 120,000 to 150,000 clones, with around 90% appearing a single time and approximately 3.7% taken by the ten largest. Sequencing input: PBMCs or T cells enriched from blood (not recorded which). The receptors were sampled from a woman in her thirties or forties who had been exposed to COVID-19.

The chain is built from TRBV4-2 and TRBJ2-3; D is possibly TRBD2 (6 bases). Trimming cost V 0 bases and J 6 bases, with 13 bases left between them. This CDR3 region has 15 residues. The germline V gene has CDR1 LGHNA and CDR2 YNFKEQ. The CDR3 loop is CASSQDAGGVDTQYF. Written as DNA, the CDR3 is TGTGCCAGCAGCCAAGATGCAGGAGGGGTTGATACGCAGTATTTT.

This rearrangement joins TRBV2 to TRBJ1-2; the D is unclear. The CDR3 covers 13 residues. Trimming cost V 4 bases and J 5 bases, with 11 bases left between them. Per the germline V gene, CDR1 is SNHLY and CDR2 is FYNNEI. The CDR3 DNA follows: TGTGCCAGCAGTGCCCTGCTTAGATATGGCTACACCTTC. Amino acid sequence: CASSALLRYGYTF.

This chain connects TRBV10-2 to TRBJ1-1, with D maybe TRBD1 (6 bases). Per the germline V gene, CDR1 is WSHSY and CDR2 is SAAADI. Trimming pared 6 bases from V and 1 base from J, leaving 9 bases between. The CDR3 runs 13 residues. CDR3 protein: CASRGGPNTEAFF. The CDR3 DNA reads TGCGCCAGCAGAGGGGGACCGAACACTGAAGCTTTCTTT.

The chain carries TRBV20-1 and TRBJ1-2; tentatively, D is TRBD1 (5 bases). Trimming removed 3 bases from V and 4 bases from J, with 9 bases in between. The CDR3 totals 12 residues. Germline CDR1 and CDR2: DFQATT and SNEGSKA (reference sequence). The CDR3 DNA sequence: TGCAGTGCTAGTCCAGGGTCCTATGGCTACACCTTC. Its translation: CSASPGSYGYTF.

The genes are TRBV2 and TRBJ1-1; D is perhaps TRBD1 (6 bases). Trimming left V 6 bases short and J 9 bases short, with 11 bases between. There are 11 residues in the CDR3. Germline CDR1 is SNHLY and CDR2 is FYNNEI. The CDR3, as DNA: TGTGCCAGCAGCTTAGACAGGAAAGCTTTCTTT. It specifies CASSLDRKAFF. Drawing the rest from reference TRBV2 and TRBJ1-1, the complete variable domain is EPEVTQTPSHQVTQMGQEVILRCVPISNHLYFYWYRQILGQKVEFLVSFYNNEISEKSEIFDDQFSVERPDGSNFTLKIRSTKLEDSAMYFCASSLDRKAFFGQGTRLTVV.

The V and J genes are TRBV28 and TRBJ1-1, with 9 bases matching TRBD1. Trimming took 3 bases from V and 3 from J; bases not matched to a gene: 8. The CDR3 is 16 residues long. The germline gives CDR1 MDHEN, CDR2 SYDVKM. CDR3 loop: CASSLGQGRGYTEAFF. The CDR3 DNA reads as TGTGCCAGCAGTTTGGGACAGGGAAGGGGGTACACTGAAGCTTTCTTT. The full variable domain, completed using reference TRBV28 and TRBJ1-1, is DVKVTQSSRYLVKRTGEKVFLECVQDMDHENMFWYRQDPGLGLRLIYFSYDVKMKEKGDIPEGYSVSREKKERFSLILESASTNQTSMYLCASSLGQGRGYTEAFFGQGTRLTVV.

The chain is built from TRBV19 and TRBJ2-1; 10 positions agree with TRBD2. The V gene's germline CDR1 is LNHDA and CDR2 SQIVND (reference sequence). Losses at the gene ends were 6 bases for V and 8 bases for J; bases not matched to a gene: 7. This CDR3 contains 14 residues. The CDR3 DNA sequence: TGTGCCAGTAGCCCAGCGGGAGGGCCCGATGAGCAGTTCTTC. It specifies CASSPAGGPDEQFF.

The chain carries TRBV7-2 and TRBJ2-1; D remains ambiguous. The CDR3 loop spans 14 amino acids. V was trimmed by 1 base and J by 1 base, leaving 5 bases between them. CDR1 and CDR2 (germline): SGHTA, FQGNSA. CDR3 DNA: TGTGCCAGCAGCTTAGTCTCGTCCTACAATGAGCAGTTCTTC. Its translation: CASSLVSSYNEQFF.

This chain links TRBV10-2 with TRBJ2-1, with D maybe TRBD1 (6 bases). V shed 2 bases and J shed 8 bases, with 7 bases lying between them. Germline V gene data show CDR1 as WSHSY and CDR2 as SAAADI. This CDR3 contains 12 residues. The CDR3 bases are TGCGCCAGCAGTGAGCGACAGGATGAGCAGTTCTTC. This translates into CASSERQDEQFF.

The CDR3 loop is CASSLGGRAIYEQYF. The CDR3 nucleotides are TGTGCCAGCAGCTTAGGCGGGAGGGCAATCTACGAGCAGTACTTC. This chain joins TRBV7-2 and TRBJ2-7; 9 bases fit TRBD2. Germline loops: CDR1 SGHTA, CDR2 FQGNSA. With 1 base clipped from V and 3 bases from J, the junction kept 4 bases outside the gene matches. The length of the CDR3 is 15 residues.

This sequence joins TRBV28 and TRBJ2-5, with D possibly TRBD2 on 6 matching bases. The germline V gene has CDR1 MDHEN and CDR2 SYDVKM. The ends were cut back, 8 bases at V and 4 bases at J, with 17 bases in the middle. The CDR3 sequence is 14 residues long. The DNA of the CDR3 is TGTGCCAGCGGTCCGAACGGGAGAGCAGAGACCCAGTACTTC. As protein: CASGPNGRAETQYF. Full variable domain (rest looked up from reference TRBV28 and TRBJ2-5): DVKVTQSSRYLVKRTGEKVFLECVQDMDHENMFWYRQDPGLGLRLIYFSYDVKMKEKGDIPEGYSVSREKKERFSLILESASTNQTSMYLCASGPNGRAETQYFGPGTRLLVL.

The chain couples TRBV7-9 to TRBJ1-4; D is unclear. Trimming pared 0 bases from V and 10 bases from J, leaving 12 bases between. Germline V gene sequence: CDR1 SEHNR, CDR2 FQNEAQ (reference sequence). The CDR3 runs 14 residues. The CDR3 spells CASSLAEGLVKLFF. The CDR3 DNA sequence: TGTGCCAGCAGCTTAGCGGAGGGTCTCGTAAAACTGTTTTTT.

The rearrangement joins TRBV6-5 to TRBJ2-1; 9 nucleotides match TRBD2. CDR1 is MNHEY, CDR2 SVGAGI, per germline. V was clipped by 6 bases and J by 2 bases; unmatched bases: 5. This CDR3 region has 15 residues. The DNA for the CDR3 is TGTGCCAGCAGGGTAGCGGGGGTAACCTACAATGAGCAGTTCTTC. Its protein product is CASRVAGVTYNEQFF.

This clone has more than one count but fewer than ten. The rearrangement uses TRBV10-3 and TRBJ2-3, with 12 bases aligning to TRBD2. Germline CDR1 reads ENHRY; CDR2 reads SYGVKD. The CDR3 spans 19 residues. Trimming took 8 bases from V and 0 from J; bases not matched to a gene: 15. Written as DNA, the CDR3 is TGTGCCATCCACCACCGACTAGCGGGAGTTTTTCGTAGCACAGATACGCAGTATTTT. Protein product: CAIHHRLAGVFRSTDTQYF.

The chain employs TRBV25-1 and TRBJ1-2, with TRBD1 identical over 8 bases. V lost 3 bases, J lost 8 bases, and 14 bases stayed unmatched. The CDR3 spans 16 residues. Germline loops: CDR1 MGHDK, CDR2 SYGVNS. This chain's CDR3 is CASSDTGTGALRGYTF. In DNA form, the CDR3 reads TGTGCCAGCAGTGATACCGGGACAGGAGCTCTAAGGGGCTACACCTTC.

This CDR3 is CASSYGVTGKNTEAFF. The DNA of the CDR3 is TGTGCCAGCAGTTACGGAGTGACAGGGAAGAACACTGAAGCTTTCTTT. V is TRBV6-2 or TRBV6-3 and J is TRBJ1-1, with 7 bases fitting TRBD1. J gave up 1 base and V 2 bases, and 7 bases lay outside the gene matches. This CDR3 spans 16 amino acids. Germline lookup yields CDR1 MNHEY and CDR2 SVGEGT.

V and J are TRBV4-1 and TRBJ2-7; TRBD2 might be the D (5 bases). The ends were cut back, 4 bases at V and 0 bases at J, with 10 bases in the middle. The CDR3 is made up of 14 amino acids. Germline V CDR1 and CDR2: MGHRA, YSYEKL. DNA of the CDR3: TGCGCCAGCAGCCCTCTAGCTACCTCCTACGAGCAGTACTTC. Its translation: CASSPLATSYEQYF.

This clone was counted a few times. The chain joins TRBV19 to TRBJ1-3; D unresolved. Germline CDR1 LNHDA, CDR2 SQIVND (reference sequence). Trimming cost V 4 bases and J 0 bases, with 7 bases left between them. The CDR3 extends over 14 amino acids. The CDR3 protein is CASSRQFSGNTIYF. The CDR3 DNA sequence: TGTGCCAGTAGTAGGCAGTTCTCTGGAAACACCATATATTTT.